This T cell receptor beta chain was identified during a study of T-cell reconstitution after alpha-beta-depleted transplantation in children. General study findings and limits: The origin of high day-60 TCRbeta diversity in some patients lay in surviving recipient T cells and thymic progenitors. At around two months after transplant, the alpha-beta T cells were reportedly derived from several hundred expanded clones that came from non-depleted graft cells.

A note on this clonotype: Its antigen remains unknown.

The germline V gene encodes CDR1 MDHEN and CDR2 SYDVKM. The CDR3 loop spans 15 amino acids. Trimming removed 3 bases at V and 0 bases at J, with 10 bases between. Preparation of the TCRbeta library used unique molecular identifiers. TCRdb called the PCR reads again in MiXCR, with one record for every CDR3 protein. This table holds around 490,000 distinct CDR3 sequences, more than 9.5% found once. This clonotype was obtained from a female patient between 2 and 15 years old who had a stem cell transplant for aplastic anemia, so the T cells may come from the graft donor. Sample: PBMCs, mostly from graft donor cells, taken 180 days after TCRalphabeta/CD19-depleted stem cell transplant. The chain combines TRBV28 with TRBJ2-3; no definite D call. As DNA, the CDR3 is TGTGCCAGCAGTTTCAGGCAGCCTAGCACAGATACGCAGTATTTT. As protein: CASSFRQPSTDTQYF.